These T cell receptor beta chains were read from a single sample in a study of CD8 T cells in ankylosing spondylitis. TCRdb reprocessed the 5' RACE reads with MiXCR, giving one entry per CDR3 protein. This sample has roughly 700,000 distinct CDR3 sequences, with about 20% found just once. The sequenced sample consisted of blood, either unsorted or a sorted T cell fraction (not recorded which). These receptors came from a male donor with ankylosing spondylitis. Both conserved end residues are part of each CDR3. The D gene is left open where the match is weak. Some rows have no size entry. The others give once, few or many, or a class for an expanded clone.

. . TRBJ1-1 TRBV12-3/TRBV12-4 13 CASNTDRDTEAFF TGTGCCAGCAATACTGACCGAGACACTGAAGCTTTCTTT
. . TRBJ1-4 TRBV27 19 CASTNLLAGARVDVVKLFF TGTGCCAGCACTAACCTGTTGGCAGGGGCCCGAGTAGACGTGGTAAAACTGTTTTTT
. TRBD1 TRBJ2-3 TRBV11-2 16 CASSSRQGAGTDTQYF TGTGCCAGCAGCTCACGACAGGGGGCGGGCACAGATACGCAGTATTTT
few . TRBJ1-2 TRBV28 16 CASRTNPGAEFYGYTF TGTGCCAGCAGAACAAACCCCGGGGCAGAGTTCTATGGCTACACCTTC
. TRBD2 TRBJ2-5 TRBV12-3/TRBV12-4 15 CASSPRTSGVWAQYF TGTGCCAGCAGTCCACGGACTAGCGGGGTTTGGGCCCAGTACTTC
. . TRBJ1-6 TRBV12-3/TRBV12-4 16 CASSFRQGTGNSPLHF TGTGCCAGCAGTTTCCGCCAGGGGACGGGTAATTCACCCCTCCACTTT
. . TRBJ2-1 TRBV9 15 CASSVEAATYNEQFF TGTGCCAGCAGCGTCGAAGCGGCTACCTACAATGAGCAGTTCTTC
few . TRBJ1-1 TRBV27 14 CASMGWGENTEAFF TGTGCCAGCATGGGGTGGGGGGAAAACACTGAAGCTTTCTTT
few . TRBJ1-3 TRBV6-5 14 CASSYSFSGNTIYF TGTGCCAGCAGTTACTCCTTCTCTGGAAACACCATATATTTT
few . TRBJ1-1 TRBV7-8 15 CASSLAPRWTSEAFF TGTGCCAGCAGCTTAGCCCCTCGGTGGACTTCTGAAGCTTTCTTT
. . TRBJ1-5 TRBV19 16 CASSDRGRATNQPQHF TGTGCCAGTAGTGACCGAGGAAGGGCTACCAATCAGCCCCAGCATTTT
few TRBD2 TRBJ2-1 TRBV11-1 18 CASSLYGGTSGREDEQFF TGTGCCAGCAGCTTATATGGCGGGACTAGCGGGAGAGAAGATGAGCAGTTCTTC
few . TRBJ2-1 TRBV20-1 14 CSVPPGGPYNEQFF TGCAGTGTCCCCCCCGGAGGACCCTACAATGAGCAGTTCTTC
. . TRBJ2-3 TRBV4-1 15 CASSQGGLVPDTQYF TGCGCCAGCAGCCAAGGAGGTCTAGTGCCAGATACGCAGTATTTT
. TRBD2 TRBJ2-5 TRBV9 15 CASSESGGVSETQYF TGTGCCAGCAGCGAGAGCGGGGGGGTTTCAGAGACCCAGTACTTC
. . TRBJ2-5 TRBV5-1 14 CASSYGGPKETQYF TGCGCCAGCAGCTACGGGGGGCCGAAGGAGACCCAGTACTTC
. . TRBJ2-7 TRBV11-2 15 CASSLDKRLSYEQYF TGTGCCAGCAGCTTAGATAAGAGACTCTCCTACGAGCAGTACTTC
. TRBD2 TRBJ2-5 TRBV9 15 CASSRSGRSQETQYF TGTGCCAGCAGCCGTAGCGGGAGATCCCAAGAGACCCAGTACTTC
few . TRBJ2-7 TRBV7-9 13 CASSSAAGLEQYF TGTGCCAGCAGCTCCGCGGCGGGGCTCGAGCAGTACTTC
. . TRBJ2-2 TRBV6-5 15 CASSYEAGNTGELFF TGTGCCAGCAGTTATGAGGCAGGGAACACCGGGGAGCTGTTTTTT
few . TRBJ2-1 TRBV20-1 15 CSARDQGAMYNEQFF TGCAGTGCTAGAGATCAGGGCGCAATGTACAATGAGCAGTTCTTC
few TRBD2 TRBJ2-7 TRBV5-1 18 CASYLGATSGSPGDEQYF TGCGCCAGCTATCTCGGGGCTACTAGCGGGTCCCCCGGCGACGAGCAGTACTTC